The 18 T cell receptor beta chains presented below share a single source sample, sequenced in a study of human T cells and chemical hapten exposure. Unique molecular identifiers were affixed to discrete cDNA molecules within the library. TCRdb re-called the reads with MiXCR, one entry per CDR3 protein. The data show fewer than 150,000 distinct CDR3 sequences, over 7.5% seen once. The study extracted total RNA from unfractionated whole blood. Sequencing was carried out using whole blood. The receptors here all came from a human donor in good health. Some clones in this sample may be carry-over from other donors' samples.

The table lists this clonotype with many counts. The chain employs TRBV7-2 and TRBJ1-2; 7 nucleotides line up with TRBD1. The CDR3 runs 13 residues. The V gene's germline CDR1 is SGHTA and CDR2 FQGNSA. Trimming took 5 bases from V and 8 from J; bases not matched to a gene: 8. CDR3 nucleotide sequence: TGTGCCAGCAGCCCGGGGACAGATCACGGCTACACCTTC. Translated: CASSPGTDHGYTF.

The rearrangement joins TRBV10-3 to TRBJ2-7; 15 bases match TRBD2. This CDR3 contains 18 residues. J lost 3 bases, V lost 0 bases, and 6 bases had no gene match. Germline V gene data show CDR1 as ENHRY and CDR2 as SYGVKD. The CDR3 sequence: CAISESEGLAGGNYEQYF. CDR3 DNA: TGTGCCATCAGTGAGTCGGAGGGACTAGCGGGAGGAAACTACGAGCAGTACTTC.

J is TRBJ1-4 and V is TRBV6-5; D not certain. The germline gives CDR1 MNHEY, CDR2 SVGAGI. The CDR3 length is 14 residues. Trimming removed 4 bases from V and 0 bases from J, with 6 bases in between. CDR3 in amino acids: CASSSTATNEKLFF. In DNA, the CDR3 is TGTGCCAGCAGTTCGACCGCAACTAATGAAAAACTGTTTTTT.

The chain recombines TRBV11-2 with TRBJ2-1; unclear D gene. CDR3 length: 16 amino acids. Trimming shortened V by 4 bases and J by 0 bases, and 13 bases separated the two germline ends. The germline CDR1 and CDR2 sequences are SGHAT and FQNNGV. CDR3 sequence reads: CASSSGRGSSYNEQFF. Written as DNA, the CDR3 is TGTGCCAGCAGCTCCGGGCGCGGTAGCTCCTACAATGAGCAGTTCTTC. Filled out from reference TRBV11-2 and TRBJ2-1, the complete variable domain reads EAGVAQSPRYKIIEKRQSVAFWCNPISGHATLYWYQQILGQGPKLLIQFQNNGVVDDSQLPKDRFSAERLKGVDSTLKIQPAKLEDSAVYLCASSSGRGSSYNEQFFGPGTRLTVL.

The table lists this clonotype with many counts. The rearrangement links TRBV6-5 to TRBJ1-2; no reliable D call. Deletions cut 2 bases from V and 3 bases from J, with 13 bases between. Germline assignment: CDR1 MNHEY and CDR2 SVGAGI. CDR3 length: 15 residues. The CDR3 nucleotides read TGTGCCAGCAGTTACGGTGGGGATGGGGACTATGGCTACACCTTC. This translates into CASSYGGDGDYGYTF.

The V and J genes are TRBV2 and TRBJ2-5; 7 nucleotides align to TRBD2. The CDR3 is made up of 15 amino acids. Germline CDR1 reads SNHLY; CDR2 reads FYNNEI. Trimming removed 4 bases from V and 1 base from J; junction bases left unmatched: 6. The CDR3 reads CASSGPSGAQETQYF. CDR3 nucleotides: TGTGCCAGCAGTGGACCTAGCGGAGCCCAAGAGACCCAGTACTTC.

A few counts support this clonotype. The chain uses TRBV20-1 and TRBJ2-7; 13 bases are a match to TRBD2. The V segment lost 0 bases and the J segment 4 bases; nucleotides outside the gene matches: 3. Germline V gene data show CDR1 as DFQATT and CDR2 as SNEGSKA (reference sequence). The CDR3 sequence is 15 residues long. CDR3 DNA: TGCAGTGCTAGAGACAGGGGACTAGCGGGGTACGAGCAGTACTTC. Translating gives CSARDRGLAGYEQYF.

This clonotype was seen many times. The chain employs TRBV29-1 and TRBJ2-2; no clear D. The CDR3 runs 14 residues. The V gene lost 4 bases and the J gene lost 0 bases, with 9 bases spanning the gap. Germline CDR1 and CDR2: SQVTM and ANQGSEA. The CDR3 nucleotides are TGCAGCGTTGTCTTCTCCGCGAACACCGGGGAGCTGTTTTTT. As protein: CSVVFSANTGELFF.

This clonotype was recorded many times. The rearrangement links TRBV11-2 to TRBJ1-1; weak D call: TRBD1 (6 bases). Trimming removed 5 bases at V and 0 bases at J, with 7 bases between. From germline, CDR1 is SGHAT and CDR2 FQNNGV. CDR3 length equals 13 residues. CDR3 nucleotide sequence: TGTGCCAGCAGCCGGGACATGAACACTGAAGCTTTCTTT. The encoded protein is CASSRDMNTEAFF.

This clonotype occurred many times. The chain employs TRBV7-9 and TRBJ1-4; 7 bases align to TRBD1. V lost 5 bases to trimming and J lost 5 bases; unmatched junction nucleotides: 8. The CDR3 runs to 15 residues. CDR1 and CDR2 (germline): SEHNR, FQNEAQ (reference sequence). In nucleotides, the CDR3 is TGTGCCAGCAGCATACAGACAGGGCCCAATGAAAAACTGTTTTTT. Protein product: CASSIQTGPNEKLFF.

V is TRBV29-1 and J is TRBJ2-1; tentatively, D is TRBD2 (7 bases). The CDR3 spans 12 residues. Germline CDR1 SQVTM, CDR2 ANQGSEA. The germline V and J ends were trimmed by 5 bases and 8 bases, with 13 bases remaining between them. The CDR3 sequence: CSVIRGGDEQFF. CDR3 sequence (DNA): TGCAGCGTTATCAGGGGAGGGGATGAGCAGTTCTTC.

Worth noting for this clonotype: Given a much more abundant clone one base away, this may be a read error. The genes are TRBV12-3 or TRBV12-4 and TRBJ2-2; D may be TRBD1 (6 bases). CDR3 size: 14 residues. The CDR3 nucleotides are TGTTCCAGCAGGACCGGACAGTACGCCGGGGAGCTGTTTTTT. This encodes CSSRTGQYAGELFF.

This clonotype was picked up a small number of times. The chain recombines TRBV5-8 with TRBJ2-6; no definite D call. In germline, CDR1 is SGHTS, CDR2 YDEGEE. Trimming took off 0 bases at V and 2 bases at J, with 6 bases between the two ends. CDR3 length: 15 residues. The CDR3 here is CASSLEGAGANVLTF. DNA of the CDR3: TGTGCCAGCAGCTTGGAAGGCGCTGGGGCCAACGTCCTGACTTTC. Drawing the rest from reference TRBV5-8 and TRBJ2-6, the complete variable domain is EAGVTQSPTHLIKTRGQQATLRCSPISGHTSVYWYQQALGLGLQFLLWYDEGEERNRGNFPPRFSGRQFPNYSSELNVNALELEDSALYLCASSLEGAGANVLTFGAGSRLTVL.

This clonotype was counted many times. The V and J genes are TRBV7-9 and TRBJ1-1; maybe TRBD1 (5 bases). The CDR3 contains 13 residues. V was shortened by 1 base and J by 3 bases, with 6 bases between the two germline ends. The V gene's germline CDR1 is SEHNR and CDR2 FQNEAQ (reference sequence). The CDR3 sequence is CASSLEGDTEAFF. The CDR3 coding sequence is TGTGCCAGCAGCTTAGAAGGGGACACTGAAGCTTTCTTT.

This clonotype was counted many times. This chain links TRBV20-1 with TRBJ1-4; the D gene is possibly TRBD1 (5 bases). Germline V CDR1 and CDR2: DFQATT, SNEGSKA (reference sequence). V lost 3 bases to trimming and J lost 8 bases, with 19 bases between them. The CDR3 is 15 residues long. CDR3 region: CSARGVGAKREKLFF. In nucleotides, the CDR3 is TGCAGTGCTAGGGGTGTTGGGGCGAAAAGGGAAAAACTGTTTTTT.

This clonotype was seen many times. The chain combines TRBV7-2 with TRBJ1-6; D call uncertain. Germline CDR1 reads SGHTA; CDR2 reads FQGNSA. CDR3 length: 14 amino acids. Trimming shortened V by 0 bases and J by 7 bases, and 7 bases separated the two germline ends. DNA of the CDR3: TGTGCCAGCAGCTTAGCTTGGGCGAATTCACCCCTCCACTTT. This translates into CASSLAWANSPLHF.

This clonotype was observed once. A much larger clone sits a single nucleotide away, making a read error possible. The CDR3 does not end in the conserved phenylalanine or tryptophan, so this is likely a read error. This chain connects TRBV7-9 to TRBJ2-5; 7 bases map to TRBD2. The CDR3 spans 12 residues. J was trimmed by 5 bases and V by 8 bases; bases with no gene match: 5. CDR1 and CDR2 from the germline V gene are SEHNR and FQNEAQ (reference sequence). The CDR3 DNA reads TGTGCCAGCCCCGGGGGGACGGAGACCCAGTACTCC. It specifies CASPGGTETQYS.

The chain has TRBV4-1 and TRBJ2-2, with 8 nucleotides matching TRBD2. Germline lookup yields CDR1 MGHRA and CDR2 YSYEKL. The CDR3 consists of 20 residues. With 4 bases clipped from V and 3 bases from J, the junction kept 19 bases outside the gene matches. In DNA, the CDR3 is TGCGCCAGCAGCCCTCCGGGGACCGGGAGTGGGCGGGAGGACACCGGGGAGCTGTTTTTT. Its protein product is CASSPPGTGSGREDTGELFF.